The rows below give T cell receptor beta chains drawn from one sample of a study of blood T cell repertoires in COVID-19. The assay was immunoSEQ multiplex PCR, and TCRdb's table has in-frame clones only and misses some. Among roughly 100,000 clones listed, approximately 72% were seen once. The sample consisted of peripheral blood. These receptors were taken from a woman in her sixties or seventies with acute or convalescent COVID-19. The CDR3 runs from the conserved cysteine through the conserved F or W. The D gene is left open where the match is weak. Expanded clones get a size class; other rows say once, few or many, or leave the size out.

size	V	D	J	DNA	CDR3
NA	TRBV7-8	NA	TRBJ2-2	TGTGCCAGCAGCTTAGGGGGGCGTAGAGGCACCGGGGAGCTGTTTTTT	CASSLGGRRGTGELFF
few	TRBV4-3	NA	TRBJ1-1	TGCGCCAGCAGCTCAAACACTGAAGCTTTCTTT	CASSSNTEAFF
NA	TRBV3-1/TRBV3-2	TRBD2	TRBJ2-3	TGTGCCAGCAGTCCTTCGAGGTACTTTCGGCCTAGCGGAGGTCACACAGATACGCAGTATTTT	CASSPSRYFRPSGGHTDTQYF
NA	TRBV19	TRBD1	TRBJ1-1	TGTGCCAGTAGTTACGGGACAGGGAAGCCGATAGACCCCGAGGACACTGAAGCTTTCTTT	CASSYGTGKPIDPEDTEAFF
once	TRBV14	NA	TRBJ1-1	TGTGCCAGCAGCCAAGATATGGCAGGGCAGTACACTGAAGCTTTCTTT	CASSQDMAGQYTEAFF
NA	TRBV4-1	TRBD1	TRBJ1-6	TGCGCCAGCAGCCAAACATCGACAGGGAATAATTCACCCCTCCACTTT	CASSQTSTGNNSPLHF
NA	TRBV5-6	NA	TRBJ1-2	TGTGCCAGCAGCTTGTTGGAGTCCACTGGTTACACCTTC	CASSLLESTGYTF
NA	TRBV4-1	NA	TRBJ2-7	TGCGCCAGGCACAGGAGTTGGGGCTCCTACGAGCAGTACTTC	CARHRSWGSYEQYF
NA	TRBV7-9	TRBD2	TRBJ2-5	TGTGCCAGCAGCCCTGCAAGTTACGGGGGGGCCCCCCCAGAGACCCAGTACTTC	CASSPASYGGAPPETQYF
NA	TRBV19	TRBD1	TRBJ1-5	TGTGCCAGTAGGACTAAACAGGGGACGGTGGATCAGCCCCAGCATTTT	CASRTKQGTVDQPQHF